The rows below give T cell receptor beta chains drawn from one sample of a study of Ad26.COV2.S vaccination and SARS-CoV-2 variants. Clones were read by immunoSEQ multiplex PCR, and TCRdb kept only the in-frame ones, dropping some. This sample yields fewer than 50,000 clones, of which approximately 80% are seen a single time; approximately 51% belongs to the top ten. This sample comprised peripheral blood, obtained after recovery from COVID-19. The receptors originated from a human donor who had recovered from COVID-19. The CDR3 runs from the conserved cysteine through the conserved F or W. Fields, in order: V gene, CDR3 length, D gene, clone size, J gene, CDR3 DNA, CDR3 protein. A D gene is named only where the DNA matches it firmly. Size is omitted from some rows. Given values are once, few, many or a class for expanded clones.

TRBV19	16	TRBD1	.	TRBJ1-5	TGTGCCAGTAGTCGAGATGGGGACAGGGGTTTGCAGCCCCAGCATTTT	CASSRDGDRGLQPQHF
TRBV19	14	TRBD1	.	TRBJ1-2	TGTGCCAGTAGTCCGACAGGGGGCCCCCATGGCTACACCTTC	CASSPTGGPHGYTF
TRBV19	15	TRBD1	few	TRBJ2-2	TGTGCCAGTGGAGACAGGGGGCGCGTCAACGGGGAGCTGTTTTTT	CASGDRGRVNGELFF
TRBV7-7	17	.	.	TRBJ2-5	TGTGCCAGCAGCCCATCCCCCCTAGTTTTGAATGAAGAGACCCAGTACTTC	CASSPSPLVLNEETQYF
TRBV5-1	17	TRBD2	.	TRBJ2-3	TGCGCCAGCAGCCCCCGGACTAGCGGGAGTACCACAGATACGCAGTATTTT	CASSPRTSGSTTDTQYF
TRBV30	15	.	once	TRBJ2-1	TGTGCCTGCCCTTCGGGGCTAGCGATAAGTAGTGAGCAGTTCTTC	CACPSGLAISSEQFF
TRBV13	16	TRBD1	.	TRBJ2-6	TGTGCCAGCAGACTCCTCAGGGGGCGCGGGGCCAACGTCCTGACTTTC	CASRLLRGRGANVLTF
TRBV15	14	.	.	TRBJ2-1	TGTGCCACCAGCGGTGACTCGCGGAGGAGTGAGCAGTTCTTC	CATSGDSRRSEQFF
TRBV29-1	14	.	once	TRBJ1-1	TGCAGCGTTGAACTGACAAACCCCAACACTGAAGCTTTCTTT	CSVELTNPNTEAFF
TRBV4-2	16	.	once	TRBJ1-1	TGTGCCAGCAGCCAAGATCTCCGAGGGGACAACACTGAAGCTTTCTTT	CASSQDLRGDNTEAFF
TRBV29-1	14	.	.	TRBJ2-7	TGCAGCGTTGTGATCGGACTGATTTCCTACGAGCAGTACTTC	CSVVIGLISYEQYF
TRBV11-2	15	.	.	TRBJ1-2	TGTGCCAGCAGCTTAAGTTCAGGACGGATTTATGGCTACACCTTC	CASSLSSGRIYGYTF
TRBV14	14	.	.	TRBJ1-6	TGTGCCAGCAGCCAAGCAGGCTACAATTCACCCCTCCACTTT	CASSQAGYNSPLHF
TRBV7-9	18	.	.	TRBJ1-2	TGTGCCAGCAGCTCCTGGACATTGTCGGTGGCAACAAGGGGTGGCTACACCTTC	CASSSWTLSVATRGGYTF
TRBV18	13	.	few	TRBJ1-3	TGTGCCAGTTTATCTGCTGGTGGAAACACCATATATTTT	CASLSAGGNTIYF
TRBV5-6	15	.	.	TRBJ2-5	TGTGCCAGCAGCGAGGTGGGGGGCCTTCAAGAGACCCAGTACTTC	CASSEVGGLQETQYF
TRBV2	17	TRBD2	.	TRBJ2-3	TGTGCCAGCAGTGCCCCCTCTAGCGGGGGGATCACAGATACGCAGTATTTT	CASSAPSSGGITDTQYF
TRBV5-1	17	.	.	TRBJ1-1	TGCGCCAGCAGCTTGGTCCCCTGGACAGACCTGAACACTGAAGCTTTCTTT	CASSLVPWTDLNTEAFF
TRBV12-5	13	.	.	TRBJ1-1	TGTGCTAGTGGTTTGGGGTGGGCCACTGAAGCTTTCTTT	CASGLGWATEAFF
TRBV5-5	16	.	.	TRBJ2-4	TGTGCCAGCAGCCCCGTGGTGGGCGGTAGAGGGGACATTCAGTACTTC	CASSPVVGGRGDIQYF
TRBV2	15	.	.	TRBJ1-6	TGTGCCAGCAGTGAATTTAGCTCCTATAATTCACCCCTCCACTTT	CASSEFSSYNSPLHF